Below, 8 T cell receptor beta chains from the same sample are listed, as sequenced in a study of blood T cell repertoires in COVID-19. Data came from immunoSEQ multiplex PCR; TCRdb stores just in-frame clones and leaves some out. The data contain tens of thousands of clones, almost 85% of them singletons. Sequenced input: peripheral blood. All receptors derive from a woman aged 80 or over with acute or convalescent COVID-19.

This chain links TRBV10-1 with TRBJ2-7; TRBD1 agrees at 8 bases. CDR1 is WNHNN, CDR2 SYGVQD, per germline (reference sequence). The CDR3 length is 15 residues. The trim removed 6 bases at V and 4 bases at J, leaving 11 bases unmatched. CDR3 in DNA: TGCGCCAGCAGCGACCCAGGACAGGGTGTGTACGAGCAGTACTTC. This codes for CASSDPGQGVYEQYF.

The chain couples TRBV12-3 or TRBV12-4 to TRBJ2-1, with D hard to call. With 6 bases removed from V and 4 bases from J, the gap between germline ends came to 7 bases. The CDR3 is 12 residues long. CDR3 sequence: CASSPFYNEQFF. Here the CDR3 DNA reads TGTGCCAGCAGCCCGTTTTACAATGAGCAGTTCTTC.

The J gene is TRBJ2-3, the V gene TRBV27; D possibly corresponds to TRBD1 (6 bases). Trimming took 2 bases from V and 6 from J, leaving 12 bases between them. This CDR3 is 14 amino acids long. Per germline, CDR1 MNHEY and CDR2 SMNVEV (reference sequence). The CDR3 bases are TGTGCCAGCAGTTTAAGGGGGTCTAGGGATACGCAGTATTTT. Amino acids: CASSLRGSRDTQYF.

Only one count was recorded for this clone. The rearrangement links TRBV9 to TRBJ2-3, with 9 bases that match TRBD1. This CDR3 comprises 15 residues. The J segment lost 3 bases and the V segment lost 0 bases, leaving 2 bases of the junction unmatched. CDR1 and CDR2 from the germline V gene are SGDLS and YYNGEE. The CDR3 sequence: CASSVVGTGTDTQYF. The DNA of the CDR3 is TGTGCCAGCAGCGTAGTCGGGACAGGGACAGATACGCAGTATTTT.

Written as DNA, the CDR3 is TGTGCCAGCAGTTTATCTGCCCTAGCAGGGGCCAACGTCCTGACTTTC. The encoded protein is CASSLSALAGANVLTF. This chain connects TRBV27 to TRBJ2-6, with a weak D call TRBD2 (5 bases). Germline V gives CDR1 MNHEY, CDR2 SMNVEV (reference sequence). Trimming shortened V by 0 bases and J by 4 bases, and 10 bases separated the two germline ends. CDR3 length: 16 residues. The full variable domain, its missing parts supplied by reference TRBV27 and TRBJ2-6, is EAQVTQNPRYLITVTGKKLTVTCSQNMNHEYMSWYRQDPGLGLRQIYYSMNVEVTDKGDVPEGYKVSRKEKRNFPLILESPSPNQTSLYFCASSLSALAGANVLTFGAGSRLTVL.

The genes are TRBV21-1 and TRBJ1-2; the DNA was not compared with TRBD1, the D call given in the table. TRBV21-1 is noted as a pseudogene. CDR3 length: 12 amino acids. The DNA for the CDR3 is TGTGCCAGGGGGACAGGGGACTATGGCTACACCTTC. Amino acids: CARGTGDYGYTF.

The V gene is TRBV2, the J gene TRBJ2-7; 10 bases agree with TRBD2. The CDR3 covers 16 residues. Germline CDR1 and CDR2: SNHLY and FYNNEI. J was trimmed by 6 bases and V by 8 bases; bases with no gene match: 16. The CDR3 loop is CASLGRLAGESSEQYF. The DNA of the CDR3 is TGTGCCAGCCTGGGGAGGCTAGCGGGAGAGAGCAGCGAGCAGTACTTC.

V and J are TRBV24-1 and TRBJ2-7; D unresolved. The germline V gene encodes CDR1 KGHDR and CDR2 SFDVKD. V was clipped by 4 bases and J by 2 bases, with 5 bases between them. This CDR3 comprises 12 residues. CDR3: CATSDLTYEQYF. The CDR3 region has the DNA TGTGCCACCAGTGACCTTACCTACGAGCAGTACTTC.